This T cell receptor (beta chain) comes out of a study of T cell repertoires in cytomegalovirus infection. General study findings and limits: CMV carriers with the relevant HLA were identified by cumulative public TCR beta family frequency.

For this clonotype: The antigen is not known.

Each CDR3 protein is one row after TCRdb ran MiXCR on the reads. The sample holds 800,000 to 950,000 distinct CDR3 sequences; 32% are singletons and the top ten take around 11%. The CDR3 contains 16 residues. Germline V CDR1 and CDR2: MNHEY, SMNVEV (reference sequence). V was clipped by 3 bases and J by 2 bases, with 15 bases between them. The chain employs TRBV27 and TRBJ2-3, with a possible D match to TRBD1 (6 bases). The sample consisted of cultured CD8+ T cells from PBMCs, taken from culture after CMV antigen stimulation. The clonotype comes from a human donor in good health (CMV status not recorded). Some clones in this sample may be carry-over from other donors' samples. This CDR3 reads CASSFYQDSPTDTQYF. The DNA of the CDR3 is TGTGCCAGCAGTTTTTATCAGGACAGTCCCACAGATACGCAGTATTTT.